This TCR beta chain was captured by sequencing in a study of cytomegalovirus exposure and HLA in healthy donors. The primer mix had 60 Vbeta and 13 Jbeta primers. Here immunoSEQ multiplex PCR was the method, and the copy in TCRdb shows in-frame clones only, minus some. Counted here are about 230,000 clones, around nine tenths occurring once; the ten biggest clones make up roughly 0.99%. V dropped 2 bases and J dropped 6 bases, with 13 bases sitting between them. CDR1 is SGHVS and CDR2 is FQNEAQ in the germline V gene. The CDR3 sequence is 14 residues long. Specimen: PBMCs. This receptor was identified in a woman aged 18-29 years in good health and CMV-seronegative. This chain joins TRBV7-8 and TRBJ1-2; D not certain. The CDR3 reads CASSLRLDSHGYTF. The CDR3 DNA is TGTGCCAGCAGCTTACGATTGGACTCTCATGGCTACACCTTC. The variable domain in full, with the rest retrieved from reference TRBV7-8 and TRBJ1-2, is GAGVSQSPRYKVAKRGQDVALRCDPISGHVSLFWYQQALGQGPEFLTYFQNEAQLDKSGLPSDRFFAERPEGSVSTLKIQRTQQEDSAVYLCASSLRLDSHGYTFGSGTRLTVV.